The clone carrying this T cell receptor beta chain came up a few times. This specimen belongs to a study of blood T cell repertoires in COVID-19. In the study overall: Collection of acute and convalescent COVID-19 samples took place in the United States, Italy and Spain. PBMCs, B-cell-depleted T cells, or T cells provided the cDNA or gDNA that made up the material.

Germline CDR1 SGHRS, CDR2 YFSETQ. The CDR3 length is 14 residues. V lost 0 bases to trimming and J lost 4 bases, with 8 bases between them. As processed by the authors: Estimation of nucleated cell counts was performed using reference gene primer amplification. Sequenced by immunoSEQ multiplex PCR; TCRdb stores in-frame clones only, minus some. V, J and clone size are taken as reported in that table, and D and trimming were inferred from the DNA itself. This sample has about 54,000 clones, with 80% to 85% found just once. This chain links TRBV5-1 with TRBJ1-5; D might be TRBD1 (5 bases). Sample: peripheral blood. The receptor comes from a woman aged 55-69 years with acute or convalescent COVID-19. The CDR3 region is CASSLGQPNQPQHF. Here the CDR3 DNA reads TGCGCCAGCAGCTTGGGACAGCCTAATCAGCCCCAGCATTTT.